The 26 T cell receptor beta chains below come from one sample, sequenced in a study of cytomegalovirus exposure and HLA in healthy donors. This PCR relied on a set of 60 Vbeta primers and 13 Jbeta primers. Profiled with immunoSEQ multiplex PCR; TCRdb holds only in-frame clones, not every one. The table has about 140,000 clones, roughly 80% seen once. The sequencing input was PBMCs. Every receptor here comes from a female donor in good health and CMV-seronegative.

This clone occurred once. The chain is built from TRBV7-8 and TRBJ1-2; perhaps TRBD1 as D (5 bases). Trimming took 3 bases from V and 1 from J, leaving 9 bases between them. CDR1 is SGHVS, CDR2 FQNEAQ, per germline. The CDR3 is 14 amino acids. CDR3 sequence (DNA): TGTGCCAGCAGCTTCGGACACAATAACTATGGCTACACCTTC. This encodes CASSFGHNNYGYTF.

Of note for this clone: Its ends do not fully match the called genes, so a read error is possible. DNA of the CDR3: TGTTCCAGCAGGTCGACAGGATGGGGCTACACCTTC. Residues: CSSRSTGWGYTF. This sequence joins TRBV7-9 and TRBJ1-2, with D maybe TRBD1 (6 bases). The CDR3 extends over 12 amino acids. Germline CDR1 and CDR2: SEHNR and FQNEAQ (reference sequence).

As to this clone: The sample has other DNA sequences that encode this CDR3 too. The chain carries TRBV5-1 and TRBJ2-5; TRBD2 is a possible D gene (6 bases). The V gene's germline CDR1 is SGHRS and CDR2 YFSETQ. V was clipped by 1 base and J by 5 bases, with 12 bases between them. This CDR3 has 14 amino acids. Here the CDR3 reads CASSLRGLGETQYF. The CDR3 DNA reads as TGCGCCAGCAGCTTGAGGGGACTGGGGGAGACCCAGTACTTC.

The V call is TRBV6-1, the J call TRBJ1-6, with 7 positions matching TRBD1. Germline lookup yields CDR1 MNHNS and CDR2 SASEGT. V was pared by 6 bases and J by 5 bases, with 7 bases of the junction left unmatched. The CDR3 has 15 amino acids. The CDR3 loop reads CASRRGQVHNSPLHF. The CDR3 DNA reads TGTGCCAGCAGAAGAGGACAGGTCCATAATTCACCCCTCCACTTT.

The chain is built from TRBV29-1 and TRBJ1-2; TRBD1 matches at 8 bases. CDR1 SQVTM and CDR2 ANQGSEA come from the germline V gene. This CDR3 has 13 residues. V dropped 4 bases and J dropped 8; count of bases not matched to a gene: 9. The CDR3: CSVGAGGSRGYTF. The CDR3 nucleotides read TGCAGCGTTGGGGCAGGGGGCTCAAGGGGCTACACCTTC.

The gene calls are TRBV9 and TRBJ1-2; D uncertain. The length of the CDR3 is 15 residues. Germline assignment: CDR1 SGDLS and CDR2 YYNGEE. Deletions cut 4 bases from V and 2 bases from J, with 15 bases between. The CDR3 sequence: CASSPSWGSNYGYTF. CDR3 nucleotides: TGTGCCAGCAGCCCTAGCTGGGGTTCCAACTATGGCTACACCTTC. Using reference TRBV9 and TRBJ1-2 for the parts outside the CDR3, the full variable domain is DSGVTQTPKHLITATGQRVTLRCSPRSGDLSVYWYQQSLDQGLQFLIQYYNGEERAKGNILERFSAQQFPDLHSELNLSSLELGDSALYFCASSPSWGSNYGYTFGSGTRLTVV.

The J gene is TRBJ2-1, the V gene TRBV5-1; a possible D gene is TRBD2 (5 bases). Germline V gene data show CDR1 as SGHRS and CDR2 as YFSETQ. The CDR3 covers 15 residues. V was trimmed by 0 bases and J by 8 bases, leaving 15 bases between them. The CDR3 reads CASSLGASREHEQFF. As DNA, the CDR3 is TGCGCCAGCAGCTTGGGGGCTAGCCGAGAGCATGAGCAGTTCTTC. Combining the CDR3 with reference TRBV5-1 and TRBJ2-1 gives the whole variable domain KAGVTQTPRYLIKTRGQQVTLSCSPISGHRSVSWYQQTPGQGLQFLFEYFSETQRNKGNFPGRFSGRQFSNSRSEMNVSTLELGDSALYLCASSLGASREHEQFFGPGTRLTVL.

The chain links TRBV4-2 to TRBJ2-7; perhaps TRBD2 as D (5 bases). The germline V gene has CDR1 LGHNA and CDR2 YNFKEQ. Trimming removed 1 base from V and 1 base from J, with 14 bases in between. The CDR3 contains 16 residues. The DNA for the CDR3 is TGTGCCAGCAGCCAAGGAAGGGCTAGCAGGTCCTACGAGCAGTACTTC. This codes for CASSQGRASRSYEQYF.

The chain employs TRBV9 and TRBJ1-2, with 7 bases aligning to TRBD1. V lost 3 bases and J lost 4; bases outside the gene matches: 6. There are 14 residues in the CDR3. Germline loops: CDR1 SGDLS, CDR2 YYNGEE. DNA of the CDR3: TGTGCCAGCAGCGGCCGGGACAGTCCCTATGGCTACACCTTC. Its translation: CASSGRDSPYGYTF.

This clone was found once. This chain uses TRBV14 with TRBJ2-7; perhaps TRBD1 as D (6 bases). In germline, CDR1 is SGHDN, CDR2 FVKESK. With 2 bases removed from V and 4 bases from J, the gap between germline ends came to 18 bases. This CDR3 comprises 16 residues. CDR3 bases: TGTGCCAGCAGCCAATCCCCCGGGACACCTGATTACGAGCAGTACTTC. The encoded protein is CASSQSPGTPDYEQYF.

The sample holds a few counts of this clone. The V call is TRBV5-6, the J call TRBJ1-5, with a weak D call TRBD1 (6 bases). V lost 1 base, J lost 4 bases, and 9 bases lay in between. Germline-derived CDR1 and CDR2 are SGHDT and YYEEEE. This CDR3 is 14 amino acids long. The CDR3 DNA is TGTGCCAGCAGCTTGTCTACAGGGAATCAGCCCCAGCATTTT. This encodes CASSLSTGNQPQHF.

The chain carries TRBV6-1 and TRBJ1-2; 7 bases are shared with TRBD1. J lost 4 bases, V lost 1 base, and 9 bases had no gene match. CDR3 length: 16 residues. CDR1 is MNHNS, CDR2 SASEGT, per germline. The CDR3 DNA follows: TGTGCCAGCAGTGAAGTTTCAGTGGGACAGTTCTATGGCTACACCTTC. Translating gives CASSEVSVGQFYGYTF.

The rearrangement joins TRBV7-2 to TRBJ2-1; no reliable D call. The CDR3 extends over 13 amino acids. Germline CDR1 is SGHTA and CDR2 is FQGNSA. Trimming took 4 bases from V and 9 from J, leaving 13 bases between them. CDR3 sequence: CASSSPNAVEQFF. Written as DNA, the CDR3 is TGTGCCAGCAGCTCACCGAATGCGGTTGAGCAGTTCTTC.

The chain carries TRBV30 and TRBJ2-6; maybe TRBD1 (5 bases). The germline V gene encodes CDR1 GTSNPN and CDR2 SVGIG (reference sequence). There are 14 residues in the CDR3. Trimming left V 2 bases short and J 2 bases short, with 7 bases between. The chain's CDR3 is CAWSKGTGANVLTF. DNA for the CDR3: TGTGCCTGGAGTAAGGGGACTGGGGCCAACGTCCTGACTTTC.

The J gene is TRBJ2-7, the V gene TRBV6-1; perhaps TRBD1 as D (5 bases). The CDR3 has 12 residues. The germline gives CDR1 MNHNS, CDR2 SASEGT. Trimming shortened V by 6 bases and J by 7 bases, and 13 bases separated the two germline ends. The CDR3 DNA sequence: TGTGCCAGCAGCGCAGGGATCTGGGAGCAGTACTTC. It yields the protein CASSAGIWEQYF.

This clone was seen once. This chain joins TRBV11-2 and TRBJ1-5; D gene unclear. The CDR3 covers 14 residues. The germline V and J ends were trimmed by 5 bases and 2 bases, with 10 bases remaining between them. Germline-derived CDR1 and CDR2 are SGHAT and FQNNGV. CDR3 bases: TGTGCCAGCAGCCCCGGTGGAGGCAATCAGCCCCAGCATTTT. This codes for CASSPGGGNQPQHF.

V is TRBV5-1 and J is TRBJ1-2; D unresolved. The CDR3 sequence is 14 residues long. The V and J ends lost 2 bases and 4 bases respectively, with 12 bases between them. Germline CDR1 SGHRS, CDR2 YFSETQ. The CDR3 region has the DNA TGCGCCAGCAGCTTCGGAGGTGGGATCTATGGCTACACCTTC. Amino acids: CASSFGGGIYGYTF.

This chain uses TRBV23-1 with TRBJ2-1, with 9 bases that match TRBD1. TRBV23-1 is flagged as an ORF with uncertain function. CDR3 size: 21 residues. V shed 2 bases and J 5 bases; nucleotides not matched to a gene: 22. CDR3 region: CASSQPKGQGGKPKNDNEQFF. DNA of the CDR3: TGCGCCAGCAGTCAACCGAAGGGACAGGGTGGGAAACCAAAAAACGACAATGAGCAGTTCTTC.

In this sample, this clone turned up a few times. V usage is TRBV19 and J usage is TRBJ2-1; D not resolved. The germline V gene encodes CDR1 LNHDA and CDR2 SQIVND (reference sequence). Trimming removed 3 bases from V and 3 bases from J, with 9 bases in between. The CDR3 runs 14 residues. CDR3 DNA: TGTGCCAGTAGTATGGCTAGTGGCTACAATGAGCAGTTCTTC. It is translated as CASSMASGYNEQFF.

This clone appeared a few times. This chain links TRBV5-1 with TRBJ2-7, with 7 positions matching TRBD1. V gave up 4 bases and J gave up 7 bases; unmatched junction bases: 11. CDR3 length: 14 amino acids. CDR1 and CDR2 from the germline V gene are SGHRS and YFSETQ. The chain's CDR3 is CASSIRQGILEQYF. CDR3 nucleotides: TGCGCCAGCAGCATCAGACAGGGTATACTGGAGCAGTACTTC.

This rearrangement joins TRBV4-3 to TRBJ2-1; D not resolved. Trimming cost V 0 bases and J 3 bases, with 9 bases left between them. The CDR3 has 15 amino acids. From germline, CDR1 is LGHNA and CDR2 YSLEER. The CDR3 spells CASSQDGSHYNEQFF. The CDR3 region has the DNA TGCGCCAGCAGCCAAGATGGTAGCCACTACAATGAGCAGTTCTTC.

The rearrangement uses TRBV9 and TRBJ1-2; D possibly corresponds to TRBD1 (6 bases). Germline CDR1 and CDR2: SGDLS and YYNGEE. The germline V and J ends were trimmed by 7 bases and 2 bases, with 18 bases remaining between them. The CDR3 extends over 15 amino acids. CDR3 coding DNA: TGTGCCAGCTCGAACTCACTACAGGGCAACTATGGCTACACCTTC. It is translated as CASSNSLQGNYGYTF.

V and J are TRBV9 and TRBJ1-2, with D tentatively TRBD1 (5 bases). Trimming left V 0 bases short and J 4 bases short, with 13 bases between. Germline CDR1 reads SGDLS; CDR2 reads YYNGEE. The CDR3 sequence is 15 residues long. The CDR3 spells CASSVGGGGVYGYTF. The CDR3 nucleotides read TGTGCCAGCAGCGTAGGTGGAGGAGGGGTCTATGGCTACACCTTC.

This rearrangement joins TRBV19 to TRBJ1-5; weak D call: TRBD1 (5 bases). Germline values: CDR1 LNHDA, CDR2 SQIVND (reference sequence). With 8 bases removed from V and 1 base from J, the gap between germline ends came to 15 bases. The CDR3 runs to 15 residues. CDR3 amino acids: CASVGGQGSNQPQHF. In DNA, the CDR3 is TGTGCCAGTGTGGGGGGTCAAGGAAGCAATCAGCCCCAGCATTTT.

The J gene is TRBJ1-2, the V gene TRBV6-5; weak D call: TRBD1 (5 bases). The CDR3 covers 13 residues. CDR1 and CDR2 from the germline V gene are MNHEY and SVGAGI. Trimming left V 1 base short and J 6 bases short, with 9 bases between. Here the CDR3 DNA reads TGTGCCAGCAGTTACTTGGGGGGGGATGGCTACACCTTC. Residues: CASSYLGGDGYTF.

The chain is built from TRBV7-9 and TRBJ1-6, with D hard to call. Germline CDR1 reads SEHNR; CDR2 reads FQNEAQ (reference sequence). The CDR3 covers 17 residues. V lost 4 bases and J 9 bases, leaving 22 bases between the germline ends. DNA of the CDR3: TGTGCCAGCAGCTCCTCCAAGGGCGGGCACATGAGTTCACCCCTCCACTTT. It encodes CASSSSKGGHMSSPLHF.